These 6 T cell receptor beta chains share one sample of origin, sequenced in a study of T-cell memory formation after mild COVID-19. Via MiXCR, TCRdb re-called the 5' RACE reads, giving one row per CDR3 protein. The table has about 410,000 distinct CDR3 sequences, more than 20% seen once. Input material: PBMCs or a T cell subset sorted from them (not recorded which). These receptors all come from an adult woman who had mild COVID-19 (a few samples of this study predate the infection). Cell type and time point are not known.

This chain uses TRBV4-1 with TRBJ1-2; 7 positions match TRBD1. After removal of 0 bases from V and 2 bases from J, the junction contained 6 bases not matched to a gene. CDR3 length: 16 residues. Germline loops: CDR1 MGHRA, CDR2 YSYEKL. The CDR3 loop is CASSQEGGQANYGYTF. CDR3 nucleotides: TGCGCCAGCAGCCAAGAAGGGGGCCAGGCCAACTATGGCTACACCTTC.

This clonotype has a count of ten or more. The CDR3 sequence is CASSPINPSVAVSEQFF. CDR3 DNA: TGCGCCAGCAGCCCCATTAACCCCTCCGTCGCTGTAAGTGAGCAGTTCTTC. The chain carries TRBV4-1 and TRBJ2-1; no definite D call. The CDR3 is 17 residues long. V lost 4 bases and J 9 bases, leaving 25 bases between the germline ends. The germline V gene has CDR1 MGHRA and CDR2 YSYEKL.

This sequence joins TRBV7-2 and TRBJ2-5, with 14 bases fitting TRBD2. Germline V CDR1 and CDR2: SGHTA, FQGNSA. V shed 3 bases and J 4 bases; nucleotides not matched to a gene: 7. The CDR3 has 17 amino acids. CDR3 bases: TGTGCCAGCAGCTTGGGGACTAGCGGGGGCGCCCCAGAGACCCAGTACTTC. This codes for CASSLGTSGGAPETQYF. Drawing the rest from reference TRBV7-2 and TRBJ2-5, the complete variable domain is GAGVSQSPSNKVTEKGKDVELRCDPISGHTALYWYRQSLGQGLEFLIYFQGNSAPDKSGLPSDRFSAERTGGSVSTLTIQRTQQEDSAVYLCASSLGTSGGAPETQYFGPGTRLLVL.

This clonotype was seen more than once but under ten times. The chain uses TRBV27 and TRBJ2-7; 10 bases align to TRBD2. The germline gives CDR1 MNHEY, CDR2 SMNVEV (reference sequence). Germline trimming cut 6 bases from V and 1 base from J; bases unmatched to any gene: 9. The CDR3 loop spans 16 amino acids. CDR3 protein: CASSLRRTSGSYEQYF. CDR3 nucleotides: TGTGCCAGCAGCCTGAGGCGGACTAGCGGTTCCTACGAGCAGTACTTC.

The DNA of the CDR3 is TGCAGTGCCCCGGGGGAGGATGCTAACTATGGCTACACCTTC. This codes for CSAPGEDANYGYTF. This chain joins TRBV20-1 and TRBJ1-2, with D tentatively TRBD1 (5 bases). The CDR3 consists of 14 residues. V was clipped by 6 bases and J by 0 bases, with 14 bases between them. The V gene's germline CDR1 is DFQATT and CDR2 SNEGSKA (reference sequence).

The J gene is TRBJ1-5, the V gene TRBV7-9; tentative D call: TRBD1 (5 bases). CDR1 is SEHNR, CDR2 FQNEAQ, per germline (reference sequence). V lost 0 bases and J lost 0, with 12 bases in between. The CDR3 extends over 17 amino acids. CDR3: CASSLAGLQDSNQPQHF. CDR3 nucleotide sequence: TGTGCCAGCAGCTTAGCGGGATTACAGGATAGCAATCAGCCCCAGCATTTT.